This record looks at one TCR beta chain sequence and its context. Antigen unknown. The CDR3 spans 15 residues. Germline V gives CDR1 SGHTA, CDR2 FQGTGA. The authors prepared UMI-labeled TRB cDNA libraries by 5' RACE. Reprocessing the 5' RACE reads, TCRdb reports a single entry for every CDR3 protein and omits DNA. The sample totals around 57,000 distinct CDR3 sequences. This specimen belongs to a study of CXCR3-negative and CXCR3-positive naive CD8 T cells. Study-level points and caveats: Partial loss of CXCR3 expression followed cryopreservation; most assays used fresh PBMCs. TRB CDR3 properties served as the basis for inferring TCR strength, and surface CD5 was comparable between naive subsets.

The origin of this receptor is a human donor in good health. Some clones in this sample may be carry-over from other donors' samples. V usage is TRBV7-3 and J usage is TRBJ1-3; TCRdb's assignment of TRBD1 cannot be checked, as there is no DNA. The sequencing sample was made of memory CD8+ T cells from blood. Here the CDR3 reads CASSPSGGSGNTIYF.